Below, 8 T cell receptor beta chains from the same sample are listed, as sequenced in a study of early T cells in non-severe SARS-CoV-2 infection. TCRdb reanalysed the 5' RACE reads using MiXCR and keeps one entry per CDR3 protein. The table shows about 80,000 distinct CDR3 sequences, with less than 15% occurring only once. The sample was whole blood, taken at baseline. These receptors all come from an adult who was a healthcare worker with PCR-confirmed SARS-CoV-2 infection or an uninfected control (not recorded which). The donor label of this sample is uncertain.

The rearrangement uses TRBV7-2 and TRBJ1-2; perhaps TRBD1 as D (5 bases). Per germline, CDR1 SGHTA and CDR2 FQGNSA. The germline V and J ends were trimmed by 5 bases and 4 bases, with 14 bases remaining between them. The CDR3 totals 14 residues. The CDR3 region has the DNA TGTGCCAGCAGCCCAGCGGGACTGAGCTATGGCTACACCTTC. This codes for CASSPAGLSYGYTF.

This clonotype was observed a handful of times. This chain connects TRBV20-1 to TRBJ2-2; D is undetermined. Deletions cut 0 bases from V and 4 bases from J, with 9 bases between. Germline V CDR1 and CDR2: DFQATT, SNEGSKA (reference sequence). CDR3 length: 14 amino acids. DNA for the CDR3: TGCAGTGCTAGAGAATCGGCAGGCACCGGGGAGCTGTTTTTT. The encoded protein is CSARESAGTGELFF.

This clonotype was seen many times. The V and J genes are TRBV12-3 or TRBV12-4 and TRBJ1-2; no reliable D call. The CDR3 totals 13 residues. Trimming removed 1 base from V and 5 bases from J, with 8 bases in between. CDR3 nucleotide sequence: TGTGCCAGCAGTTTAGGGTGGTTGTATGGCTACACCTTC. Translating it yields CASSLGWLYGYTF.

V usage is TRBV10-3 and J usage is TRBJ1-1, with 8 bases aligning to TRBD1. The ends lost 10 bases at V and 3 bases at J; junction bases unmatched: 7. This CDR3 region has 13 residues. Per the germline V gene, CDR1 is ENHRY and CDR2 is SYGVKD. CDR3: CANSDRADTEAFF. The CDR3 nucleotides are TGTGCCAACTCGGACAGGGCTGACACTGAAGCTTTCTTT.

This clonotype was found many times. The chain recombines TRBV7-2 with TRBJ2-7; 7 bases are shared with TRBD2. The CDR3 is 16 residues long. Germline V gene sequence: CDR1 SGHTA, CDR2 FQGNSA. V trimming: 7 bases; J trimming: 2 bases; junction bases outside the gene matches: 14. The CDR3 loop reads CASTFASAGLPYEQYF. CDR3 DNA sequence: TGTGCCAGCACCTTTGCCTCAGCGGGACTCCCCTACGAGCAGTACTTC.

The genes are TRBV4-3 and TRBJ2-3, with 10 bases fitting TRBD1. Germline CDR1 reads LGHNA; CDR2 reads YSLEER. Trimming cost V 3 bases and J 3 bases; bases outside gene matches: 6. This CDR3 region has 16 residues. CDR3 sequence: CASSQHPGQGTDTQYF. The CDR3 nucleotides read TGCGCCAGCAGCCAGCATCCGGGACAGGGGACAGATACGCAGTATTTT.

The CDR3 here is CASALSGANVLTF. In DNA, the CDR3 is TGTGCCAGCGCACTGTCTGGGGCCAACGTCCTGACTTTC. The chain links TRBV6-2 or TRBV6-3 to TRBJ2-6; unclear D gene. CDR3 length equals 13 residues. The V and J ends lost 8 bases and 1 base respectively, with 6 bases between them. The germline V gene has CDR1 MNHEY and CDR2 SVGEGT.

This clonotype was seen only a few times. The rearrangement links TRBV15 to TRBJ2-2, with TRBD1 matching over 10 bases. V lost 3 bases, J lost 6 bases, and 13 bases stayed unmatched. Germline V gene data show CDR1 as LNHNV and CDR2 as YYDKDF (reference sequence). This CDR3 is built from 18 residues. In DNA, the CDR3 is TGTGCCACCAGCAGTGCTTCTCCGGGACAGGGGAAGGCCGGGGAGCTGTTTTTT. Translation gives CATSSASPGQGKAGELFF.